The rows below give T cell receptor beta chains drawn from one sample of a study of blood T cells in healthy people across ages. TCRdb re-called the 5' RACE reads through MiXCR, storing one row per CDR3 protein. The sample includes about 1.4 million distinct CDR3 sequences, roughly 64% of them seen just once. Sequenced material: blood. These receptors were collected from a man between 18 and 35 years old in good health. Each CDR3 is given with its conserved first and last residue. Each record gives: clone size, V gene, CDR3 length, J gene, CDR3 protein. Size values are once, few and many counts, or a class for expanded clones, and some rows have none.

clone_size: NA
v_call: TRBV4-2
cdr3_length: 14
j_call: TRBJ2-1
cdr3_aa: CASSPGQAGHEQFF

clone_size: NA
v_call: TRBV24-1
cdr3_length: 16
j_call: TRBJ2-1
cdr3_aa: CATSASDRGTYNEQFF

clone_size: NA
v_call: TRBV6-5
cdr3_length: 17
j_call: TRBJ2-4
cdr3_aa: CASSPMVSGLAKNIQYF

clone_size: few
v_call: TRBV12-3/TRBV12-4
cdr3_length: 15
j_call: NA
cdr3_aa: CASSYPQGLSDIQYF

clone_size: few
v_call: TRBV4-2
cdr3_length: 15
j_call: TRBJ1-2
cdr3_aa: CASSQERTEPYGYTF

clone_size: NA
v_call: TRBV6-5
cdr3_length: 15
j_call: TRBJ2-3
cdr3_aa: CASSYSSGGGDTQYF

clone_size: NA
v_call: TRBV4-1
cdr3_length: 18
j_call: TRBJ1-1
cdr3_aa: CASSQDSGQGDLNTEAFF

clone_size: NA
v_call: TRBV10-3
cdr3_length: 14
j_call: TRBJ1-4
cdr3_aa: CGISESGTGEKLFF

clone_size: many
v_call: TRBV10-2
cdr3_length: 16
j_call: TRBJ2-1
cdr3_aa: CASSEPGLAELNEQFF

clone_size: NA
v_call: TRBV20-1
cdr3_length: 16
j_call: NA
cdr3_aa: CSARVPGDREVETQYF

clone_size: NA
v_call: TRBV6-5
cdr3_length: 14
j_call: TRBJ2-7
cdr3_aa: CASSYRRGPYEQYF

clone_size: few
v_call: TRBV28
cdr3_length: 15
j_call: TRBJ1-6
cdr3_aa: CASRRYRGLISPLHF

clone_size: NA
v_call: TRBV12-3/TRBV12-4
cdr3_length: 12
j_call: TRBJ1-1
cdr3_aa: CASSRPGSEAFF

clone_size: few
v_call: TRBV5-1
cdr3_length: 18
j_call: TRBJ2-1
cdr3_aa: CASSLGASGSSAFNEQFF

clone_size: NA
v_call: TRBV11-2
cdr3_length: 18
j_call: TRBJ2-1
cdr3_aa: CASSSRLAASRTYNEQFF

clone_size: NA
v_call: TRBV4-1
cdr3_length: 13
j_call: TRBJ2-1
cdr3_aa: CASSQGDKNEQFF

clone_size: once
v_call: TRBV9
cdr3_length: 15
j_call: TRBJ1-2
cdr3_aa: CASSVAPGTGEGYTF

clone_size: few
v_call: TRBV20-1
cdr3_length: 13
j_call: TRBJ2-7
cdr3_aa: CSARAASAYEQYF

clone_size: once
v_call: TRBV18
cdr3_length: 18
j_call: TRBJ2-5
cdr3_aa: CASSPSFGESELGETQYF

clone_size: NA
v_call: TRBV6-6
cdr3_length: 13
j_call: TRBJ2-3
cdr3_aa: CASMAGQTDTQYF

clone_size: NA
v_call: TRBV18
cdr3_length: 15
j_call: TRBJ1-2
cdr3_aa: CASSRDLDRKYGYTF

clone_size: NA
v_call: TRBV4-2
cdr3_length: 14
j_call: TRBJ1-5
cdr3_aa: CASSQMSGNQPQHF

clone_size: NA
v_call: TRBV29-1
cdr3_length: 13
j_call: TRBJ2-1
cdr3_aa: CSAASGSYNEQFF